Presented here are 28 T cell receptor beta chains from one specimen sequenced in a study of Graves' ophthalmopathy and Graves' hyperthyroidism. Transcripts of RNA were the source for amplifying TCR beta CDR3 regions. Following a first-round RT-PCR that used HTBI primers, a second-round multiplex PCR was carried out. Via MiXCR, TCRdb re-called the multiplex PCR reads, giving one row per CDR3 protein. Found here are about 480,000 distinct CDR3 sequences, around 15% of them singletons; the top ten hold more than 8.5%. Sequenced sample: blood. The source of these receptors is a woman aged 25 to 39 with Graves' ophthalmopathy.

This clonotype was seen many times. CDR3 residues: CASSSRTGGVETQYF. CDR3 in DNA: TGTGCCAGCTCAAGTCGGACAGGGGGCGTCGAGACCCAGTACTTC. The chain joins TRBV28 to TRBJ2-5; 11 bases are shared with TRBD1. Trimming cost V 8 bases and J 5 bases; bases outside gene matches: 10. CDR3 length equals 15 residues. CDR1 is MDHEN and CDR2 is SYDVKM in the germline V gene.

CDR3 sequence (DNA): TGCGCCAGCAGCCCTCCACTAGCGGGAGGACGGACCGGGGAGCTGTTTTTT. Its protein product is CASSPPLAGGRTGELFF. The chain links TRBV4-1 to TRBJ2-2, with 12 bases fitting TRBD2. The V segment lost 4 bases and the J segment 5 bases; nucleotides outside the gene matches: 8. This CDR3 comprises 17 residues. CDR1 is MGHRA, CDR2 YSYEKL, per germline.

This clonotype has just a few counts. The chain recombines TRBV2 with TRBJ2-5, with D maybe TRBD1 (6 bases). The V end was cut by 6 bases, the J end by 1 base, with 15 bases between. Germline V gene lookup returns CDR1 SNHLY and CDR2 FYNNEI. CDR3 length: 15 residues. The CDR3 protein is CASSRETGPQETQYF. The CDR3 nucleotides are TGTGCCAGCAGCAGGGAGACAGGCCCCCAAGAGACCCAGTACTTC.

Many counts were recorded for this clonotype. The chain uses TRBV6-5 and TRBJ2-7; D could derive from TRBD1 or TRBD2 (5 bases each). V gave up 1 base and J gave up 3 bases, with 16 bases separating them. The CDR3 consists of 16 residues. CDR1 is MNHEY, CDR2 SVGAGI, per germline. The CDR3 DNA is TGTGCCAGCAGTTACTACCACGGGACGGCTAACTACGAGCAGTACTTC. This gives the protein CASSYYHGTANYEQYF.

This clonotype was detected many times. The rearrangement uses TRBV6-2 or TRBV6-3 and TRBJ2-2; D possibly uses TRBD1 or TRBD2 (5 bases each). Trimming took off 10 bases at V and 4 bases at J, with 13 bases between the two ends. The CDR3 contains 13 residues. Germline V CDR1 and CDR2: MNHEY, SVGEGT. CDR3 coding DNA: TGTGCCACCAGGGACCTGGGCACCGGGGAGCTGTTTTTT. Its protein is CATRDLGTGELFF.

This clonotype was detected ten times or more. The chain couples TRBV5-1 to TRBJ1-2; 7 nucleotides agree with TRBD1. With 4 bases clipped from V and 3 bases from J, the junction kept 3 bases outside the gene matches. Germline V gene data show CDR1 as SGHRS and CDR2 as YFSETQ. CDR3 size: 13 residues. CDR3 amino acids: CASSTGQDYGYTF. Written as DNA, the CDR3 is TGCGCCAGCAGCACCGGACAGGACTATGGCTACACCTTC.

In this sample, this clonotype turned up many times. This chain joins TRBV6-1 and TRBJ2-7; 8 positions match TRBD1. Per germline, CDR1 MNHNS and CDR2 SASEGT. The CDR3 is 14 amino acids. The V gene end was trimmed by 4 bases and the J gene end by 3 bases; junction bases not matched to a gene: 5. In nucleotides, the CDR3 is TGTGCCAGCAGTGCCCTGGACAGGGTCTACGAGCAGTACTTC. This codes for CASSALDRVYEQYF.

This clonotype was found once. One base away lies a much larger clone, so this may be a sequencing read error. The CDR3 loop reads CASSLEVRSYEQYV. The CDR3 DNA sequence: TGTGCCAGCAGCTTAGAGGTCCGGTCCTACGAGCAGTACGTC. The chain couples TRBV7-2 to TRBJ2-7; D gene unclear. CDR1 is SGHTA, CDR2 FQGNSA, per germline. V was clipped by 1 base and J by 1 base, with 8 bases between them. The length of the CDR3 is 14 residues.

This clonotype was counted ten times or more. The chain has TRBV2 and TRBJ1-2; TRBD1 is a possible D gene (6 bases). Looked up from germline, CDR1 is SNHLY and CDR2 is FYNNEI. The CDR3 is 14 residues long. Deletions cut 7 bases from V and 4 bases from J, with 16 bases between. As DNA, the CDR3 is TGTGCCAGCACCACAGGGTTGTTGGGCTATGGCTACACCTTC. Its protein is CASTTGLLGYGYTF.

In this sample, this clonotype turned up many times. This chain uses TRBV20-1 with TRBJ2-2, with 8 bases fitting TRBD1. CDR1 and CDR2 (germline): DFQATT, SNEGSKA (reference sequence). V lost 3 bases to trimming and J lost 2 bases; unmatched junction nucleotides: 5. The CDR3 totals 15 residues. The CDR3 loop reads CSARKGQVNTGELFF. The CDR3 DNA is TGCAGTGCTAGGAAGGGACAGGTTAACACCGGGGAGCTGTTTTTT.

The table lists this clonotype with many counts. This rearrangement joins TRBV5-1 to TRBJ2-2, with D tentatively TRBD2 (5 bases). The CDR3 is 15 residues long. The ends were cut back, 5 bases at V and 2 bases at J, with 13 bases in the middle. Per germline, CDR1 SGHRS and CDR2 YFSETQ. Here the CDR3 reads CASRRVTYNTGELFF. CDR3 bases: TGCGCCAGCAGGAGGGTCACATACAACACCGGGGAGCTGTTTTTT.

The genes are TRBV30 and TRBJ1-6; D gene ambiguous. Germline V CDR1 and CDR2: GTSNPN, SVGIG (reference sequence). Trimming took 5 bases from V and 0 from J, leaving 8 bases between them. The CDR3 is made up of 14 amino acids. As DNA, the CDR3 is TGTGCCTGGTCGCTCAGCTCCTATAATTCACCCCTCCACTTT. This codes for CAWSLSSYNSPLHF.

This clonotype was seen repeatedly, ten times or more. V and J are TRBV20-1 and TRBJ1-2; D gene unclear. Trimming took 8 bases from V and 8 from J, leaving 6 bases between them. Per the germline V gene, CDR1 is DFQATT and CDR2 is SNEGSKA (reference sequence). This CDR3 comprises 8 residues. CDR3 sequence (DNA): TGCAGTCCGGGGGGCTACACCTTC. Translation: CSPGGYTF.

This clonotype was found a few times. A much larger clone differs from this one at a single base, so this may be a read error. The chain joins TRBV12-3 or TRBV12-4 to TRBJ2-5, with D unresolved. The V and J ends lost 7 bases and 2 bases respectively, with 8 bases between them. This CDR3 comprises 12 residues. This chain's CDR3 is CASMRGQETQYF. In nucleotides, the CDR3 is TGTGCCAGCATGCGCGGACAAGAGACCCAGTACTTC.

This clonotype was detected a few times. CDR3 protein: CAWGSQGSYEQYF. The DNA for the CDR3 is TGTGCCTGGGGGTCGCAAGGGTCCTACGAGCAGTACTTC. This chain connects TRBV30 to TRBJ2-7; no clear D. Germline values: CDR1 GTSNPN, CDR2 SVGIG (reference sequence). The CDR3 has 13 residues. Trimming removed 5 bases at V and 1 base at J, with 12 bases between.

This clonotype occurred many times. This rearrangement joins TRBV14 to TRBJ2-7, with 11 bases aligning to TRBD2. The CDR3 has 15 residues. Germline trimming cut 2 bases from V and 4 bases from J; bases unmatched to any gene: 4. Germline CDR1 is SGHDN and CDR2 is FVKESK. CDR3 region: CASSQPGLAAYEQYF. The CDR3 nucleotides read TGTGCCAGCAGCCAACCGGGACTAGCGGCTTACGAGCAGTACTTC. Together with reference TRBV14 and TRBJ2-7, the CDR3 gives the full variable domain: EAGVTQFPSHSVIEKGQTVTLRCDPISGHDNLYWYRRVMGKEIKFLLHFVKESKQDESGMPNNRFLAERTGGTYSTLKVQPAELEDSGVYFCASSQPGLAAYEQYFGPGTRLTVT.

A note on this clonotype: A much larger clone differs by one base, so this may be a read error. J is TRBJ1-1 and V is TRBV15, with a possible D match to TRBD1 (5 bases). Germline V gives CDR1 LNHNV, CDR2 YYDKDF (reference sequence). This CDR3 has 14 residues. CDR3 bases: TGTGCCACCAGCGGAGACAGCTTGGGGACTGAAGCTTGCTTT. It codes for CATSGDSLGTEACF.

This clonotype turned up a few times. This chain connects TRBV13 to TRBJ2-5; D gene ambiguous. V lost 3 bases to trimming and J lost 3 bases, with 8 bases between them. The CDR3 extends over 13 amino acids. The germline V gene encodes CDR1 PRHDT and CDR2 FYEKMQ (reference sequence). The CDR3 region is CASSLVQKETQYF. In nucleotides, the CDR3 is TGTGCCAGCAGCTTGGTCCAAAAAGAGACCCAGTACTTC.

DNA for the CDR3: TGTGCCAGCAGTGAAGGGGGAGACGGGTTCTACGAGCAGTACTTC. Translated, it gives CASSEGGDGFYEQYF. J is TRBJ2-7 and V is TRBV6-1; D is perhaps TRBD2 (5 bases). Trimming stripped 1 base from V and 3 bases from J, with 13 bases between. Germline V gene data show CDR1 as MNHNS and CDR2 as SASEGT. CDR3 length: 15 amino acids.

Ten or more counts support this clonotype. The rearrangement joins TRBV6-5 to TRBJ1-1; D is unresolved. Germline lookup yields CDR1 MNHEY and CDR2 SVGAGI. With 0 bases removed from V and 3 bases from J, the gap between germline ends came to 5 bases. The CDR3 is 13 amino acids. The CDR3 nucleotides are TGTGCCAGCAGTTACTCGGATGACACTGAAGCTTTCTTT. It yields the protein CASSYSDDTEAFF.

The chain couples TRBV14 to TRBJ2-7, with 10 bases matching TRBD2. The CDR3 length is 15 residues. Germline CDR1 and CDR2: SGHDN and FVKESK. The junction had 6 bases not matched to a gene; V was cut back by 1 base and J by 6 bases. CDR3 residues: CASSQGGASGSEQYF. In DNA, the CDR3 is TGTGCCAGCAGCCAAGGAGGCGCTAGCGGGAGCGAGCAGTACTTC.

In its sample, this clonotype was seen a few times. The chain has TRBV5-1 and TRBJ2-7; D not certain. The CDR3 runs 16 residues. The V and J ends lost 0 bases and 2 bases respectively, with 15 bases between them. CDR1 SGHRS and CDR2 YFSETQ come from the germline V gene. The CDR3 region has the DNA TGCGCCAGCAGCTTGGCCGGTCCGCAGGCCACCTACGAGCAGTACTTC. Amino acids: CASSLAGPQATYEQYF.

This clonotype was seen a handful of times. The chain couples TRBV12-3 or TRBV12-4 to TRBJ2-4; D gene uncertain. This CDR3 has 14 residues. The V end was cut by 6 bases, the J end by 0 bases, with 9 bases between. The CDR3 DNA is TGTGCCAGCAGGACCGGTGTAGCCAAAAACATTCAGTACTTC. Translation gives CASRTGVAKNIQYF.

This clonotype was picked up a small number of times. This chain joins TRBV28 and TRBJ1-1, with TRBD1 matching 7 bases. The CDR3 is made up of 15 amino acids. The trim removed 4 bases at V and 6 bases at J, leaving 11 bases unmatched. Germline V gene lookup returns CDR1 MDHEN and CDR2 SYDVKM. CDR3 coding DNA: TGTGCCAGCAGTTGGGTGGCAGGGGGGGGGGCTGAAGCTTTCTTT. It translates to CASSWVAGGGAEAFF.

This clonotype was observed at least ten times. This sequence joins TRBV30 and TRBJ2-5; 7 bases are a match to TRBD1. V shed 0 bases, J shed 6 bases, and the junction held 4 bases outside the gene matches. CDR3 length: 13 residues. Germline assignment: CDR1 GTSNPN and CDR2 SVGIG (reference sequence). CDR3 amino acids: CAWSVGGIKTQYF. In DNA form, the CDR3 reads TGTGCCTGGAGTGTAGGGGGCATAAAGACCCAGTACTTC. Complete variable domain (other parts from reference TRBV30 and TRBJ2-5): SQTIHQWPATLVQPVGSPLSLECTVEGTSNPNLYWYRQAAGRGLQLLFYSVGIGQISSEVPQNLSASRPQDRQFILSSKKLLLSDSGFYLCAWSVGGIKTQYFGPGTRLLVL.

There are many counts of this clonotype. The V call is TRBV10-3, the J call TRBJ2-7, with 7 positions matching TRBD1. J was trimmed by 3 bases and V by 8 bases; bases with no gene match: 7. CDR3 length: 13 amino acids. Germline CDR1 is ENHRY and CDR2 is SYGVKD. DNA for the CDR3: TGTGCCATCCGGGACAGCCGTAACTACGAGCAGTACTTC. Its translation: CAIRDSRNYEQYF.

This clonotype was seen many times. V is TRBV6-1 and J is TRBJ1-2, with 10 bases identical to TRBD1. CDR1 is MNHNS, CDR2 SASEGT, per germline. The CDR3 contains 14 residues. V shed 3 bases and J 8 bases; nucleotides not matched to a gene: 6. This CDR3 is CASSDPGQGRGYTF. The CDR3, as DNA: TGTGCCAGCAGTGACCCGGGACAGGGGAGAGGCTACACCTTC.

This clonotype was seen repeatedly, ten times or more. The chain combines TRBV7-8 with TRBJ2-6; 11 positions match TRBD1. V lost 5 bases, J lost 0 bases, and 3 bases stayed unmatched. The CDR3 has 17 residues. Germline assignment: CDR1 SGHVS and CDR2 FQNEAQ. The CDR3 DNA reads TGTGCCAGCAGCGGGGACAGGGGGGTCTCTGGGGCCAACGTCCTGACTTTC. This codes for CASSGDRGVSGANVLTF.